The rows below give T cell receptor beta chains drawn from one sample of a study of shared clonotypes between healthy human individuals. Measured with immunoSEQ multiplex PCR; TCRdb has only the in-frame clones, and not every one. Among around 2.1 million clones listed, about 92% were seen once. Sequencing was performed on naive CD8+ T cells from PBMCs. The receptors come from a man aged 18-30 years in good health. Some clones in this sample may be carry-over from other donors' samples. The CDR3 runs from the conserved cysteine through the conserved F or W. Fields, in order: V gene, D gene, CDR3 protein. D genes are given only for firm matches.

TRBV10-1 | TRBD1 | CATPGDRGIHEQYF
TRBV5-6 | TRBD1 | CASSSGTGAAGELFF
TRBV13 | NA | CASSFYDSVNEQYF
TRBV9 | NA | CASSVVATRINEQFF
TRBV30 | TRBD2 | CAWQPGLATDTQYF
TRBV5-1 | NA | CASSQGGDTQYF
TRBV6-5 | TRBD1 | CASSRTGANNQPQHF
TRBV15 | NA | CATSRDLVGNGADTQYF
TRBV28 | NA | CASSHEGTPIEQYF
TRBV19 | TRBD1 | CASSIRGLETQYF
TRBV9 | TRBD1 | CASSVRDRVTEAFF
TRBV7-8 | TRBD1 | CASSLDRGGQPQHF
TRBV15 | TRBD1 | CATSSRDRDGDGADTQYF
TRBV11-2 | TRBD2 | CASSTLGTTQYQETQYF
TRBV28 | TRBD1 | CASSWDRENEKLFF
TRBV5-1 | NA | CASSLGTGTYEQYF
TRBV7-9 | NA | CASSLADKNTEAFF
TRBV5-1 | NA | CASSFGEAYEQYF
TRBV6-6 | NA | CASSYGDISNQPQHF
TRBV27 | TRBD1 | CASYDGTAAYNEQFF
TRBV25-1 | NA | CASSEGLTEAFF
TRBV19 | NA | CASSITGSSYNEQFF
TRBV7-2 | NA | CASSLVGRGYGAEAFF
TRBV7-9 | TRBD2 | CASSLAAGGPDYEQFF
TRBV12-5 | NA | CASAVGASYEQYF
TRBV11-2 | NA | CASSLAGGSDTQYF
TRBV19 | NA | CASSRGPFAEKLFF
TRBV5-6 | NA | CASSFLLLTGDSTDTQYF
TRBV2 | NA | CASSEVIGEKLFF
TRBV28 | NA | CASSPDSLYGYTF
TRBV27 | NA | CASSFYRDEKLFF
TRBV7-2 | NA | CASSSPGQVSYEQYF
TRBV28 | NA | CASSFADSSYEQYF
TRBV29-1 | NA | CSVEEKGRLYGYTF
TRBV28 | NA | CASSPLSGPRFTEAFF
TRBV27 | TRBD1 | CASSLLGTGGPSTDTQYF
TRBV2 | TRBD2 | CASGGLADRISYEQYF
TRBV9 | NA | CASSPGLNTEAFF
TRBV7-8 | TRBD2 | CASSLGSGSDLGGETQYF
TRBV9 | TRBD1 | CASSPGTVSYEQYF
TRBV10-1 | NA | CASSEVRGEQYF
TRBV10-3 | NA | CAISESKFGGPMNTEAFF
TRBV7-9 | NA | CASSLYSGRGFNEKLFF
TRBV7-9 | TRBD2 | CASSLVGGSINNEQFF
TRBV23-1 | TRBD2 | CASSLPWEGNIQYF
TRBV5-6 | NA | CASSLVGRSYGYTF
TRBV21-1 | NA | CASSKGGVETQYF
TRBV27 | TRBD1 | CASSSRQGLTDTQYF
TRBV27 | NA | CASSPRSADQPQHF